These T cell receptor beta chains were read from a single sample in a study of cytomegalovirus exposure and HLA in healthy donors. The assay was immunoSEQ multiplex PCR, and TCRdb's table has in-frame clones only and misses some. Of approximately 160,000 clones listed, roughly 70% were seen once; the top ten hold approximately 2.8%. The sample was PBMCs. The receptors here all came from a woman between 40 and 50 years old in good health and CMV-seropositive. Each CDR3 is given with its conserved first and last residue.

V gene: TRBV7-2
CDR3 protein: CASSLPGSYEQYF

V gene: TRBV10-3
CDR3 protein: CAISGTGTGANVLTF

V gene: TRBV5-4
CDR3 protein: CASSFLGEGTEAFF

V gene: TRBV10-1
CDR3 protein: CASSQGDRGSYEQYF

V gene: TRBV19
CDR3 protein: CASTHNREANYGYTF

V gene: TRBV19
CDR3 protein: CASSISAAEAFF

V gene: TRBV28
CDR3 protein: CASSPLSINTEAFF

V gene: TRBV7-2
CDR3 protein: CASSLAPRGAGGGNEQFF

V gene: TRBV6-5
CDR3 protein: CASSYGPDRDYGYTF

V gene: TRBV5-4
CDR3 protein: CASSSGTDYYEQYF

V gene: TRBV6-5
CDR3 protein: CASSKGGEQYF

V gene: TRBV7-2
CDR3 protein: CASSSDSGANVLTF

V gene: TRBV6-4
CDR3 protein: CASSQTGGLSEQFF

V gene: TRBV4-1
CDR3 protein: CASSQMTPAPEKLFF

V gene: TRBV6-6
CDR3 protein: CASSYSPGSNNSPLHF

V gene: TRBV28
CDR3 protein: CASSTSGTVKNIQYF

V gene: TRBV28
CDR3 protein: CASRRDNNQPQHF

V gene: TRBV28
CDR3 protein: CASRKRDSNNQPQHF

V gene: TRBV25-1
CDR3 protein: CASSDRGSYEQYF

V gene: TRBV27
CDR3 protein: CASSLLRFNEKLFF